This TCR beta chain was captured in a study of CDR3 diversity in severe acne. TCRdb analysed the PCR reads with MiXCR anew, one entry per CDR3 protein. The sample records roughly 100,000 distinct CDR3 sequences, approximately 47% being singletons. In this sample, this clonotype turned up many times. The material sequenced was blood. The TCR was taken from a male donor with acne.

CDR3 amino acids: CASSTSAYEQYF. The CDR3 DNA follows: TGTGCCAGCAGTACTAGCGCCTACGAGCAGTACTTC. This chain joins TRBV3-1 and TRBJ2-7; TRBD2 aligns across 7 bases. V was pared by 6 bases and J by 2 bases, with 1 base of the junction left unmatched. Germline CDR1 and CDR2: LGHDT and YNNKEL (reference sequence). The CDR3 runs 12 residues.